The present T cell receptor (beta chain) was sequenced within a study of T cell repertoires in cytomegalovirus infection. Study in general: Through public TCR beta signatures, both CMV infection and matching HLA type were indicated. Notes on the study in general: The response measured ex vivo was dominated by TCR beta clonotypes (HLA-C-restricted and CMV-specific). Cumulative public TCR beta family frequency identified CMV carriers with the relevant HLA.

Using its own MiXCR run on the reads, TCRdb lists one record per CDR3 protein. The sample includes approximately 500,000 distinct CDR3 sequences, 16% of them seen just once. This clonotype occurred a few times. Its target is not known. The CDR3 covers 14 residues. Trimming took 7 bases from V and 3 from J, leaving 19 bases between them. CDR1 and CDR2 from the germline V gene are GTSNPN and SVGIG (reference sequence). J is TRBJ2-7 and V is TRBV30; tentative D call: TRBD2 (5 bases). Material for sequencing was CD8+ T cells from PBMCs. This receptor was taken from a human donor in good health (CMV status not recorded). Some clones in this sample may be carry-over from other donors' samples. In DNA, the CDR3 is TGTGCCTCTAGCAACTCGGAAAGGGTCTACGAGCAGTACTTC. It encodes CASSNSERVYEQYF. Based on the CDR3 plus reference TRBV30 and TRBJ2-7, the full variable domain is SQTIHQWPATLVQPVGSPLSLECTVEGTSNPNLYWYRQAAGRGLQLLFYSVGIGQISSEVPQNLSASRPQDRQFILSSKKLLLSDSGFYLCASSNSERVYEQYFGPGTRLTVT.